This entry describes one T cell receptor beta chain. A read error may explain this, as a much larger clone is one base away. Multiplex PCR amplified the TCR beta CDR3 region. Its first round ran for 10 to 11 cycles with 32 V and 13 J primers. Using its own MiXCR run on the multiplex PCR reads, TCRdb lists one record per CDR3 protein. The sample lists 9,900 or so distinct CDR3 sequences; more than 20% were seen once. The data stem from a study of immune heterogeneity within non-small cell lung tumors. Template input, which was bulk tumor genomic DNA, totaled 600 to 700 ng per sample. Surgical sampling yielded several biopsies per primary tumor (spaced far apart). Patients went through curative surgery, and their non-small cell lung cancer was untreated and newly diagnosed. The ends lost 2 bases at V and 0 bases at J; junction bases unmatched: 4. This CDR3 region has 16 residues. Germline CDR1 ENHRY, CDR2 SYGVKD.

The receptor comes from a woman in her 50s with non-small cell lung cancer. This chain connects TRBV10-3 to TRBJ2-7; the match to TRBD1 covers 10 bases. The sample taken for sequencing was lung tumor tissue. CDR3 protein: CAISEDGTGVSYEQYF. The CDR3 bases are TGTGCCATCAGTGAGGACGGGACAGGGGTCTCCTACGAGCAGTACTTC.